Below are 18 T cell receptor beta chains sequenced from a single sample in a study of T cell responses to AZD1222 COVID-19 vaccine. Using immunoSEQ multiplex PCR, the repertoire was profiled, and TCRdb retains in-frame clones only, with some absent. Counted here are around 120,000 clones, roughly 84% occurring once; the ten biggest clones make up about 16%. Sequencing used peripheral blood, obtained 28 days after the second AZD1222 dose. These receptors were taken from an adult who received the AZD1222 COVID-19 vaccine.

The sample holds a few counts of this clone. The chain links TRBV19 to TRBJ2-1, with D possibly matching TRBD2 (7 bases). The V gene's germline CDR1 is LNHDA and CDR2 SQIVND (reference sequence). There are 16 residues in the CDR3. The V end lost 0 bases, the J end lost 6 bases, and 15 bases lay between the germline ends. CDR3 residues: CASSIEGGGAVNEQFF. DNA for the CDR3: TGTGCCAGTAGTATAGAGGGAGGGGGGGCCGTCAATGAGCAGTTCTTC.

The rearrangement uses TRBV11-1 and TRBJ1-4; a possible D gene is TRBD1 (5 bases). The CDR3 is 14 amino acids. V lost 5 bases to trimming and J lost 4 bases, with 11 bases between them. CDR1 and CDR2 (germline): SGHAT, FQDESV (reference sequence). The CDR3 is CASSPGRYNEKLFF. Written as DNA, the CDR3 is TGTGCCAGCAGCCCGGGACGGTATAATGAAAAACTGTTTTTT.

V gene TRBV19 combines with J gene TRBJ1-6, with a weak D call TRBD1 (5 bases). In germline, CDR1 is LNHDA, CDR2 SQIVND (reference sequence). The CDR3 length is 14 residues. Between the trimmed V and J ends, which lost 3 bases and 10 bases, there was a span of 13 bases. CDR3 nucleotide sequence: TGTGCCAGTAGTATCGAGTCCGGGGACTCACCCCTCCACTTT. This gives the protein CASSIESGDSPLHF.

CDR3: CASSPGDTQYF. The DNA of the CDR3 is TGTGCCAGCAGTCCCGGGGATACGCAGTATTTT. The gene calls are TRBV12-3 or TRBV12-4 and TRBJ2-3; the D is unclear. The CDR3 totals 11 residues. The V end lost 5 bases, the J end lost 6 bases, and 6 bases lay between the germline ends.

The rearrangement uses TRBV5-1 and TRBJ1-2, with D unresolved. The CDR3 covers 15 residues. From germline, CDR1 is SGHRS and CDR2 YFSETQ. Deletions cut 0 bases from V and 8 bases from J, with 17 bases between. Written as DNA, the CDR3 is TGCGCCAGCAGCTTGGGAGGAGTACCCCTGGGAGGCTACACCTTC. Amino acids: CASSLGGVPLGGYTF. Using reference TRBV5-1 and TRBJ1-2 for the parts outside the CDR3, the full variable domain is KAGVTQTPRYLIKTRGQQVTLSCSPISGHRSVSWYQQTPGQGLQFLFEYFSETQRNKGNFPGRFSGRQFSNSRSEMNVSTLELGDSALYLCASSLGGVPLGGYTFGSGTRLTVV.

This clone was recorded only once. The genes are TRBV6-2 or TRBV6-3 and TRBJ2-5, with 7 positions matching TRBD1. The V and J ends lost 5 bases and 5 bases, in that order; junction bases with no gene match: 11. CDR1 is MNHEY, CDR2 SVGEGT, per germline. The CDR3 has 15 residues. The CDR3 is CASSDTGTESETQYF. CDR3 coding DNA: TGTGCCAGCAGTGATACCGGGACAGAAAGCGAGACCCAGTACTTC.

The CDR3 protein is CAITTNRDRGNEQFF. The CDR3, as DNA: TGTGCCATCACCACCAACAGGGACAGGGGTAATGAGCAGTTCTTC. J is TRBJ2-1 and V is TRBV10-3; 10 nucleotides agree with TRBD1. The germline V gene has CDR1 ENHRY and CDR2 SYGVKD. J lost 7 bases, V lost 7 bases, and 10 bases had no gene match. The CDR3 totals 15 residues.

The gene calls are TRBV19 and TRBJ2-7; 9 nucleotides match TRBD2. In germline, CDR1 is LNHDA, CDR2 SQIVND (reference sequence). Unmatched junction bases numbered 6, after V lost 3 bases and J lost 3 bases. This CDR3 comprises 15 residues. Here the CDR3 reads CASSIVASGDYEQYF. Written as DNA, the CDR3 is TGTGCCAGTAGTATTGTCGCTAGCGGGGACTACGAGCAGTACTTC.

The chain carries TRBV19 and TRBJ1-2; 12 bases line up with TRBD1. V shed 9 bases, J shed 4 bases, and the junction held 9 bases outside the gene matches. This CDR3 contains 15 residues. Germline assignment: CDR1 LNHDA and CDR2 SQIVND (reference sequence). Here the CDR3 DNA reads TGTGCCAGCGCGACCGGGACAGGGGGCAGCTATGGCTACACCTTC. This codes for CASATGTGGSYGYTF.

The CDR3 region is CASSDRDTGELFF. CDR3 DNA: TGTGCCAGCAGTGACAGGGACACCGGGGAGCTGTTTTTT. J is TRBJ2-2 and V is TRBV6-1; possible D gene TRBD1, 5 bases. The V and J ends lost 3 bases and 3 bases respectively, with 5 bases between them. Per the germline V gene, CDR1 is MNHNS and CDR2 is SASEGT. The CDR3 extends over 13 amino acids.

The chain has TRBV27 and TRBJ2-7; the match to TRBD2 covers 10 bases. Germline values: CDR1 MNHEY, CDR2 SMNVEV (reference sequence). V lost 6 bases, J lost 0 bases, and 11 bases stayed unmatched. The CDR3 spans 17 residues. The CDR3 sequence: CASSFSPSGSASYEQYF. The CDR3 DNA reads TGTGCCAGCAGCTTCAGCCCTAGCGGGAGCGCCTCCTACGAGCAGTACTTC.

V is TRBV5-1 and J is TRBJ1-2; D gene ambiguous. The CDR3 is 12 residues long. Between the trimmed V and J ends, which lost 3 bases and 5 bases, there was a span of 8 bases. Germline V gene sequence: CDR1 SGHRS, CDR2 YFSETQ. The CDR3, as DNA: TGCGCCAGCAGCTCATCTTTATATGGCTACACCTTC. It encodes CASSSSLYGYTF.

This rearrangement joins TRBV4-2 to TRBJ2-7, with D tentatively TRBD1 or TRBD2 (6 bases each). V lost 0 bases, J lost 4 bases, and 13 bases lay in between. The CDR3 runs 15 residues. Germline-derived CDR1 and CDR2 are LGHNA and YNFKEQ. CDR3 in DNA: TGTGCCAGCAGCCAAGAAACAGGGAGGAGATACGAGCAGTACTTC. It codes for CASSQETGRRYEQYF.

V gene TRBV9 combines with J gene TRBJ1-2, with 9 bases that match TRBD1. The CDR3 is made up of 14 amino acids. Per germline, CDR1 SGDLS and CDR2 YYNGEE. With 0 bases clipped from V and 7 bases from J, the junction kept 4 bases outside the gene matches. The CDR3 reads CASSVEQGAGGYTF. The CDR3 coding sequence is TGTGCCAGCAGCGTAGAACAGGGGGCTGGTGGCTACACCTTC.

This sequence joins TRBV2 and TRBJ1-4; D might be TRBD1 (6 bases). Germline V gives CDR1 SNHLY, CDR2 FYNNEI. This CDR3 is built from 15 residues. V lost 6 bases and J 4 bases, leaving 15 bases between the germline ends. CDR3 in DNA: TGTGCCAGCAGCCTCCAAGGGGGGGTTAATGAAAAACTGTTTTTT. Translated: CASSLQGGVNEKLFF.

The chain carries TRBV2 and TRBJ2-2; D possibly uses TRBD1 or TRBD2 (5 bases each). Germline V gene data show CDR1 as SNHLY and CDR2 as FYNNEI. V gave up 3 bases and J gave up 0 bases, with 11 bases separating them. This CDR3 has 16 residues. CDR3 protein: CASSDGTDSNTGELFF. DNA of the CDR3: TGTGCCAGCAGTGATGGGACGGATTCGAACACCGGGGAGCTGTTTTTT.

The chain couples TRBV28 to TRBJ1-3; TRBD1 aligns across 8 bases. With V trimmed by 11 bases and J by 4 bases, 4 bases remained unmatched. Germline V gives CDR1 MDHEN, CDR2 SYDVKM. The CDR3 runs 12 residues. The CDR3 region is CAGQGLGNTIYF. Written as DNA, the CDR3 is TGTGCCGGACAGGGTTTGGGAAACACCATATATTTT.

The chain has TRBV7-6 and TRBJ1-5; 9 positions agree with TRBD1. This CDR3 has 19 amino acids. V shed 4 bases, J shed 2 bases, and the junction held 15 bases outside the gene matches. The germline V gene has CDR1 SGHVS and CDR2 FNYEAQ. CDR3 region: CASSSQPGQGLGGNQPQHF. The CDR3 nucleotides are TGTGCCAGCAGCTCACAACCGGGACAGGGATTGGGCGGCAATCAGCCCCAGCATTTT. Using reference TRBV7-6 and TRBJ1-5 for the parts outside the CDR3, the full variable domain is GAGVSQSPRYKVTKRGQDVALRCDPISGHVSLYWYRQALGQGPEFLTYFNYEAQQDKSGLPNDRFSAERPEGSISTLTIQRTEQRDSAMYRCASSSQPGQGLGGNQPQHFGDGTRLSIL.